This T cell receptor (beta chain) came from a study of CD8 T cells in ankylosing spondylitis (dated by TCRdb to the late 2010s). For context, the study as a whole: The study set out to find disease-linked TCR variants by profiling T cell receptor beta repertoires in ankylosing spondylitis patients and healthy donors. The full study cohort was made up of roughly 25 ankylosing spondylitis patients and some 100 healthy donors. Peripheral blood samples were taken, and synovial fluid was additionally collected from ankylosing spondylitis patients. Broader findings and caveats from the paper: According to the report, matched synovial fluid samples from ankylosing spondylitis patients were significantly enriched for the disease-linked clones. A CD8+ phenotype was shown by the disease-linked clones, which were found at relatively low frequencies in peripheral blood. Blood from ankylosing spondylitis patients appeared to be characterized by a TCR beta motif made up of several highly homologous amino acid variants. Some of the motif variants had been reported before in the synovial fluid and blood of reactive arthritis patients, a finding that suggests common disease-initiation mechanisms.

Sequenced on an Illumina HiSeq 2500. TCR beta libraries were prepared by quantitative 5'-RACE with molecular barcodes. The study's own analysis went as follows. A new computational method based on a probabilistic model of VDJ rearrangement was used to identify disease-linked TCR variants. Through fastp at Q25 and MiXCR, TCRdb rebuilt clones from the public reads, retaining in-frame beta chains. Every distinct CDR3 protein forms one entry, paired with its most common genes and DNA. TCRdb's processing, not the authors', yielded these V and J calls. The sample records approximately 260,000 distinct CDR3 sequences, roughly 8.6% of which are singletons. The top ten clonotypes cover approximately 7% of the sample. This clonotype was seen at least ten times. Its antigen specificity is not known. No quality values exist for individual bases; no much larger clone is one base distant. At the junction V is shortened by 3 bases and J by 3 bases; bases outside the gene matches: 5. The germline V gene gives CDR1 as WSHSY and CDR2 as SAAADI. From the cysteine through the phenylalanine, the CDR3 covers 15 amino acids. Only the CDR3 DNA stays, 45 bases, in frame from base 1.

The receptor was derived from a male donor with ankylosing spondylitis or in good health (not recorded which). The sequence is built from TRBV10-2 and TRBJ2-3, with 8 central nucleotides matching TRBD2. Sequenced: blood, either unsorted or a sorted T cell fraction (not recorded which). This receptor has the CDR3 CASSDGGTSTDTQYF. At the DNA level, the sequence is TGCGCCAGCAGTGACGGAGGGACTAGTACAGATACGCAGTATTTT.